The TCR beta chain under discussion was sequenced for a study of T cells in Graves' hyperthyroidism and ophthalmopathy. Amplified TCR beta CDR3 regions came from RNA transcripts. Carried out on the TCR CDR3, a first-round RT-PCR used the HTBI primer set. One entry per CDR3 protein results from TCRdb running MiXCR on the multiplex PCR reads. The sample shows about 410,000 distinct CDR3 sequences, roughly 15% of them seen only once. Ophthalmopathy patients had moderate-to-severe active disease, CAS ≥3, NOSPECS ≥4, and disease duration under 3 months. This clonotype was seen more than once but under ten times. This CDR3 comprises 14 residues. Germline-derived CDR1 and CDR2 are MGHRA and YSYEKL. V gave up 3 bases and J gave up 2 bases; unmatched junction bases: 3.

The sequence came from a young man with Graves' ophthalmopathy. The V gene is TRBV4-1, the J gene TRBJ2-7; 8 bases line up with TRBD1. Sequences were obtained from blood. CDR3 sequence (DNA): TGCGCCAGCAGCCAGAGGACAGGGCCCTACGAGCAGTACTTC. It codes for CASSQRTGPYEQYF.